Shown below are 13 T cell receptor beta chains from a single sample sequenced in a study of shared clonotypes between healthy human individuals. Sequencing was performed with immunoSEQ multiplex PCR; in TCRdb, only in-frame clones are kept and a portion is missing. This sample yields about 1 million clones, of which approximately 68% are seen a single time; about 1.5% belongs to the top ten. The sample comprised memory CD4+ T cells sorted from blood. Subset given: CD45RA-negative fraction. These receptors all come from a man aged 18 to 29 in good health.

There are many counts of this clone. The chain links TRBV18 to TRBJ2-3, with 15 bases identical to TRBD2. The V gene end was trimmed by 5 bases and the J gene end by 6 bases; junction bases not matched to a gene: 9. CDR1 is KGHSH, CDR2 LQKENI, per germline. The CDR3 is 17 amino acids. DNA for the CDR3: TGTGCCAGCTCATCCGGACTAGCGGGGGGGCCAGGGGATACGCAGTATTTT. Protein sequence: CASSSGLAGGPGDTQYF.

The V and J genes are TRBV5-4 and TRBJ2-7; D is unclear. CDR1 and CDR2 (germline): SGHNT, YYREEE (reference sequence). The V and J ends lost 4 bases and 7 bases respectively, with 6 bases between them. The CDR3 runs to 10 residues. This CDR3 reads CASSPREQYF. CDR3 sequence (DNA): TGTGCCAGCAGCCCCCGGGAGCAGTACTTC.

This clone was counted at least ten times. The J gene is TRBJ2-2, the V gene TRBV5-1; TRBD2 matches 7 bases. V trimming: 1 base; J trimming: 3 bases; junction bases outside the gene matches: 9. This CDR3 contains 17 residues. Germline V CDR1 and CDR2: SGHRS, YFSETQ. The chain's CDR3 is CASSLRGGNYHTGELFF. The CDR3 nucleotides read TGCGCCAGCAGCTTGAGGGGAGGGAACTATCACACCGGGGAGCTGTTTTTT.

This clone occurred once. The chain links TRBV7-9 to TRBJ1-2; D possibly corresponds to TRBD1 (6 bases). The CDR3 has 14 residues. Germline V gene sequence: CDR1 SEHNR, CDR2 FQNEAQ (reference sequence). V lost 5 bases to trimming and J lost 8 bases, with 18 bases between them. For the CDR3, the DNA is TGTGCCAGCAGCCATGGGTTGGGGGCGCAGGGCTACACCTTC. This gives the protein CASSHGLGAQGYTF.

Here the CDR3 reads CATPPRGANTGELFF. The DNA of the CDR3 is TGTGCCACACCCCCCCGCGGAGCAAACACCGGGGAGCTGTTTTTT. This chain uses TRBV6-1 with TRBJ2-2; D unresolved. This CDR3 has 15 residues. The germline V and J ends were trimmed by 10 bases and 2 bases, with 17 bases remaining between them. Looked up from germline, CDR1 is MNHNS and CDR2 is SASEGT.

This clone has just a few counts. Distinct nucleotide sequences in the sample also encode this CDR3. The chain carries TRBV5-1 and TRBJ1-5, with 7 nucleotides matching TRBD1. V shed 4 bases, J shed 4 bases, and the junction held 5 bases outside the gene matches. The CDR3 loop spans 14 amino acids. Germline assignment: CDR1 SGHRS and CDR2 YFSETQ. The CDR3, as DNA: TGCGCCAGCAGCCTAGGGACAGATAATCAGCCCCAGCATTTT. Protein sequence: CASSLGTDNQPQHF.

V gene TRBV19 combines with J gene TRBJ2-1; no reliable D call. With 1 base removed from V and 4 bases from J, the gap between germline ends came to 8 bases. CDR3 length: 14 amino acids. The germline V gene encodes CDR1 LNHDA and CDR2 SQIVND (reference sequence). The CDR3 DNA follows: TGTGCCAGTAGTATAGCGGAGTATTACAATGAGCAGTTCTTC. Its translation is CASSIAEYYNEQFF.

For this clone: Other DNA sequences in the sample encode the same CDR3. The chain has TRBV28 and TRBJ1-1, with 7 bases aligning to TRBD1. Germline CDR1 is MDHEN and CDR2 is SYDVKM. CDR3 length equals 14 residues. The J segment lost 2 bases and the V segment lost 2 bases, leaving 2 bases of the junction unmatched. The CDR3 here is CASSLRQGNTEAFF. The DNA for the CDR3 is TGTGCCAGCAGTTTAAGACAGGGCAACACTGAAGCTTTCTTT.

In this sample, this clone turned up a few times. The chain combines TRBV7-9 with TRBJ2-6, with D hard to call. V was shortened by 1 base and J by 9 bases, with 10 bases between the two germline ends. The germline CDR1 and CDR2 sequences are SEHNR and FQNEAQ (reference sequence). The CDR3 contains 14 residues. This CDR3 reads CASSLETADNVLTF. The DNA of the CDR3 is TGTGCCAGCAGCTTAGAAACGGCAGACAACGTCCTGACTTTC.

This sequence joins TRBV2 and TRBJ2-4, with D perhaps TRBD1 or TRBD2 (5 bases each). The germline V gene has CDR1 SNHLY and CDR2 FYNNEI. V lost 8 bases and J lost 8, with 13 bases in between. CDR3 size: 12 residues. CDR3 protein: CASRDGGDIQYF. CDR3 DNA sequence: TGTGCCAGCCGGGACGGTGGGGACATTCAGTACTTC. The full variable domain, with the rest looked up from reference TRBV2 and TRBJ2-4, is EPEVTQTPSHQVTQMGQEVILRCVPISNHLYFYWYRQILGQKVEFLVSFYNNEISEKSEIFDDQFSVERPDGSNFTLKIRSTKLEDSAMYFCASRDGGDIQYFGAGTRLSVL.

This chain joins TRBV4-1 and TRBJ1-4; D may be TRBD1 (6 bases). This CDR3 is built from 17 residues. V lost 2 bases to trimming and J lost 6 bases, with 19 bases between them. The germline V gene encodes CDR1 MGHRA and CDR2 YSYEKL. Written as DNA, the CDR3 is TGCGCCAGCAGCCAAATCGGGGGGGCGCGTAGAGATGAAAAACTGTTTTTT. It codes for CASSQIGGARRDEKLFF.

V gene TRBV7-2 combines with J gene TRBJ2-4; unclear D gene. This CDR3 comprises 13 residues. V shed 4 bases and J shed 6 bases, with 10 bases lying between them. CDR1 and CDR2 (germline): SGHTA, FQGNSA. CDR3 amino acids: CASSYGSGNIQYF. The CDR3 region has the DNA TGTGCCAGCAGCTATGGATCGGGAAACATTCAGTACTTC.

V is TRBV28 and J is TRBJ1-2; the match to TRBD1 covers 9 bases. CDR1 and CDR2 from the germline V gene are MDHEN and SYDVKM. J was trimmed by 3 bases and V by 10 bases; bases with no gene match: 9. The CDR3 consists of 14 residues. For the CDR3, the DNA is TGTGCCACGGACAGGGGCGGTTTTGACTATGGCTACACCTTC. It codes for CATDRGGFDYGYTF.